Listed below are T cell receptor beta chains from one sample, sequenced in a study of T cell repertoires in cytomegalovirus infection. Their cognate antigens are unknown. From the reads, TCRdb called clonotypes with MiXCR, one entry per CDR3 protein. The sample holds some 480,000 distinct CDR3 sequences; roughly 34% are singletons and the top ten take roughly a sixth. Here the sequenced sample was cultured PBMCs, taken from culture after CMV antigen stimulation. Receptors were obtained from a human donor in good health (CMV status not recorded). Some clones in this sample may be carry-over from other donors' samples. Both conserved end residues are part of each CDR3. A D gene is named only where the DNA matches it firmly. The size entry is marked missing in some rows and otherwise reads once, few, many or a size class.

size: NA; D: TRBD1; V: TRBV20-1; J: TRBJ1-2; length: 15; CDR3: CSASRDSSYLYGYTF; DNA: TGCAGTGCTAGCCGGGACAGCAGTTATCTTTATGGCTACACCTTC
size: few; D: NA; V: TRBV27; J: TRBJ2-1; length: 13; CDR3: CASSLFVFNEQFF; DNA: TGTGCCAGCAGTCTTTTTGTGTTCAATGAGCAGTTCTTC
size: NA; D: NA; V: TRBV6-6; J: TRBJ2-5; length: 14; CDR3: CASSYLVVGETQYF; DNA: TGTGCCAGCAGTTACTTGGTAGTAGGGGAGACCCAGTACTTC
size: NA; D: NA; V: TRBV20-1; J: TRBJ2-1; length: 13; CDR3: CSASGLSRGEQFF; DNA: TGCAGTGCTAGTGGACTCTCGAGGGGGGAGCAGTTCTTC
size: few; D: NA; V: TRBV7-6; J: TRBJ1-5; length: 13; CDR3: CASSLQSSQPQHF; DNA: TGTGCCAGCAGCCTCCAATCCAGCCAGCCCCAGCATTTT
size: NA; D: NA; V: TRBV2; J: TRBJ1-6; length: 14; CDR3: CASSGERANSPLHF; DNA: TGTGCCAGCAGTGGAGAGCGGGCTAATTCACCCCTCCACTTT
size: NA; D: TRBD1; V: TRBV6-1; J: TRBJ2-7; length: 14; CDR3: CASGRDRASYEQYF; DNA: TGTGCCAGCGGCCGGGACAGAGCTTCCTACGAGCAGTACTTC
size: few; D: NA; V: TRBV12-3/TRBV12-4; J: TRBJ1-5; length: 16; CDR3: CASSLDMQAFNQPQHF; DNA: TGTGCCAGCAGTTTAGATATGCAGGCGTTCAATCAGCCCCAGCATTTT
size: once; D: TRBD1; V: TRBV7-6; J: TRBJ2-3; length: 16; CDR3: CASSLAGTGLPDTQYF; DNA: TGTGCCAGCAGCTTAGCCGGGACAGGGCTACCAGATACGCAGTATTTT
size: NA; D: NA; V: TRBV28; J: TRBJ1-2; length: 14; CDR3: CASRKTGTGYGYTF; DNA: TGTGCCAGCAGAAAAACCGGGACGGGGTATGGCTACACCTTC
size: few; D: NA; V: TRBV27; J: TRBJ2-2; length: 14; CDR3: CASSELAHTGELFF; DNA: TGTGCCAGCAGTGAACTAGCTCACACCGGGGAGCTGTTTTTT
size: NA; D: NA; V: TRBV6-6; J: TRBJ1-2; length: 13; CDR3: CASREQRGRGYTF; DNA: TGTGCCAGCAGGGAGCAACGGGGACGTGGCTACACCTTC
size: NA; D: NA; V: TRBV4-1; J: TRBJ2-7; length: 14; CDR3: CASSQLSGTYEQYF; DNA: TGCGCCAGCAGCCAACTCTCGGGGACCTACGAGCAGTACTTC
size: NA; D: NA; V: TRBV15; J: TRBJ2-7; length: 13; CDR3: CATSSRQSYEQYF; DNA: TGTGCCACCAGCTCCCGACAGTCCTACGAGCAGTACTTC
size: few; D: NA; V: TRBV27; J: TRBJ2-1; length: 12; CDR3: CASSDVPDEQFF; DNA: TGTGCCAGCAGTGACGTTCCAGATGAGCAGTTCTTC
size: many; D: NA; V: TRBV7-2; J: TRBJ1-1; length: 17; CDR3: CASSLGPGERPNTEAFF; DNA: TGTGCCAGCAGCTTAGGGCCAGGGGAACGCCCGAACACTGAAGCTTTCTTT
size: NA; D: TRBD1; V: TRBV20-1; J: TRBJ1-4; length: 16; CDR3: CSASADRGTTNEKLFF; DNA: TGCAGTGCTAGCGCGGACAGGGGGACAACTAATGAAAAACTGTTTTTT
size: few; D: NA; V: TRBV5-8; J: TRBJ1-4; length: 16; CDR3: CASSWGGSKANEKLFF; DNA: TGTGCCAGCAGCTGGGGGGGGAGTAAAGCTAATGAAAAACTGTTTTTT
size: many; D: NA; V: TRBV12-5; J: TRBJ2-1; length: 15; CDR3: CASGLVRLDYNEQFF; DNA: TGTGCTAGTGGTTTGGTACGGCTAGACTACAATGAGCAGTTCTTC
size: many; D: NA; V: TRBV7-7; J: TRBJ2-5; length: 14; CDR3: CASSLGPMGETQYF; DNA: TGTGCCAGCAGCTTGGGACCCATGGGGGAGACCCAGTACTTC
size: NA; D: NA; V: TRBV24-1; J: TRBJ2-1; length: 15; CDR3: CATSDFRDPGYEQFF; DNA: TGTGCCACCAGTGATTTTAGGGACCCGGGCTATGAGCAGTTCTTC
size: NA; D: NA; V: TRBV7-8; J: TRBJ2-6; length: 17; CDR3: CASSPPDAYSGANVLTF; DNA: TGTGCCAGCAGCCCCCCAGACGCGTACTCTGGGGCCAACGTCCTGACTTTC
size: NA; D: TRBD2; V: TRBV11-2; J: TRBJ2-2; length: 16; CDR3: CASSPTGTRRAGELFF; DNA: TGTGCCAGCAGCCCGACCGGGACTAGACGCGCCGGGGAGCTGTTTTTT
size: few; D: TRBD2; V: TRBV11-3; J: TRBJ2-1; length: 14; CDR3: CASSRLASYNEQFF; DNA: TGTGCCAGCAGCCGACTAGCTTCCTACAATGAGCAGTTCTTC
size: once; D: TRBD2; V: TRBV20-1; J: TRBJ2-7; length: 15; CDR3: CSASRTSGISYEQYF; DNA: TGCAGTGCTAGTAGGACTAGCGGGATCTCCTACGAGCAGTACTTC
size: NA; D: TRBD2; V: TRBV7-2; J: TRBJ2-2; length: 14; CDR3: CASRGGRGAGELFF; DNA: TGTGCCAGCAGGGGCGGGAGGGGGGCCGGGGAGCTGTTTTTT
size: many; D: NA; V: TRBV7-6; J: TRBJ2-3; length: 15; CDR3: CASSLGGSGTDTQYF; DNA: TGTGCCAGCAGCCTCGGTGGGAGTGGCACAGATACGCAGTATTTT
size: NA; D: TRBD1; V: TRBV6-2/TRBV6-3; J: TRBJ2-1; length: 15; CDR3: CASERGDRGKNEQFF; DNA: TGTGCCAGCGAAAGAGGGGACAGGGGCAAAAATGAGCAGTTCTTC
size: NA; D: NA; V: TRBV12-3/TRBV12-4; J: TRBJ1-5; length: 14; CDR3: CASRRGDSNQPQHF; DNA: TGTGCCAGCAGGAGGGGGGATAGCAATCAGCCCCAGCATTTT
size: NA; D: NA; V: TRBV25-1; J: TRBJ1-3; length: 13; CDR3: CASSDLSGNTIYF; DNA: TGTGCCAGCAGTGATCTCTCTGGAAACACCATATATTTT
size: NA; D: TRBD2; V: TRBV6-6; J: TRBJ2-3; length: 17; CDR3: CASSYIAGVGWTDTQYF; DNA: TGTGCCAGCAGTTACATAGCGGGAGTTGGTTGGACAGATACGCAGTATTTT
size: few; D: NA; V: TRBV27; J: TRBJ1-5; length: 15; CDR3: CASSLRSGRYQPQHF; DNA: TGTGCCAGCAGTTTAAGGAGTGGCAGGTATCAGCCCCAGCATTTT
size: once; D: NA; V: TRBV5-4; J: TRBJ2-7; length: 13; CDR3: CASSHRDSKEQYF; DNA: TGTGCCAGCAGCCATCGGGACTCAAAGGAGCAGTACTTC
size: NA; D: TRBD1; V: TRBV6-8; J: TRBJ2-6; length: 17; CDR3: CASSRDRDASGANVLTF; DNA: TGTGCCAGCAGCCGGGACAGAGATGCCTCTGGGGCCAACGTCCTGACTTTC
size: NA; D: NA; V: TRBV2; J: TRBJ1-5; length: 16; CDR3: CASSLPGGISNQPQHF; DNA: TGTGCCAGCAGCCTTCCGGGAGGGATCAGCAATCAGCCCCAGCATTTT
size: NA; D: NA; V: TRBV7-2; J: TRBJ1-1; length: 15; CDR3: CASSPPRGWNTEAFF; DNA: TGTGCCAGCAGCCCGCCCCGGGGGTGGAACACTGAAGCTTTCTTT
size: NA; D: NA; V: TRBV27; J: TRBJ2-1; length: 11; CDR3: CASSGFREQFF; DNA: TGTGCCAGCAGCGGCTTTCGTGAGCAGTTCTTC